One and the same sample provided the 12 T cell receptor beta chains below, sequenced in a study of blood T cell repertoires in COVID-19. Sequenced by immunoSEQ multiplex PCR; TCRdb stores in-frame clones only, minus some. The sample contains about 200,000 clones, over 75% of which appear only once. The specimen sequenced was peripheral blood. These receptors originate from a human donor with active or convalescent COVID-19. The donor label of this sample is uncertain.

In its sample, this clone was seen once. The V call is TRBV7-2, the J call TRBJ2-3; D gene ambiguous. The CDR3 spans 13 residues. The germline CDR1 and CDR2 sequences are SGHTA and FQGNSA. Trimming pared 5 bases from V and 6 bases from J, leaving 12 bases between. The CDR3 nucleotides are TGTGCCAGCAGCCCCGTCAAGCTTGATACGCAGTATTTT. It yields the protein CASSPVKLDTQYF.

The rearrangement joins TRBV3-1 (or the pseudogene TRBV3-2) to TRBJ2-4, with TRBD2 matching 9 bases. The length of the CDR3 is 20 residues. Germline loops: CDR1 LGHDT, CDR2 YNNKEL (reference sequence). With 4 bases clipped from V and 0 bases from J, the junction kept 16 bases outside the gene matches. The chain's CDR3 is CASSRTDLGTSSIAKNIQYF. Written as DNA, the CDR3 is TGTGCCAGCAGCCGGACGGATCTCGGGACTAGCTCAATAGCCAAAAACATTCAGTACTTC.

V gene TRBV4-1 combines with J gene TRBJ2-7; D uncertain. Trimming cost V 0 bases and J 0 bases, with 9 bases left between them. There are 15 residues in the CDR3. Germline CDR1 MGHRA, CDR2 YSYEKL. The CDR3 is CASSQETGYSYEQYF. The CDR3 bases are TGCGCCAGCAGCCAAGAGACTGGATACTCCTACGAGCAGTACTTC.

This chain joins TRBV5-1 and TRBJ2-7; 10 bases agree with TRBD1. CDR3 size: 18 residues. Germline V gene lookup returns CDR1 SGHRS and CDR2 YFSETQ. V lost 5 bases, J lost 0 bases, and 14 bases stayed unmatched. The CDR3 reads CASSSYRDRGRGSYEQYF. The CDR3 DNA reads as TGCGCCAGCAGTAGCTACCGGGACAGGGGCCGGGGCTCCTACGAGCAGTACTTC.

The genes are TRBV5-4 and TRBJ1-4; D gene ambiguous. This CDR3 is built from 13 residues. V gave up 0 bases and J gave up 5 bases, with 5 bases separating them. Germline CDR1 and CDR2: SGHNT and YYREEE (reference sequence). DNA of the CDR3: TGTGCCAGCAGCTTGGGTATGAATGAAAAACTGTTTTTT. It specifies CASSLGMNEKLFF.

The chain recombines TRBV30 with TRBJ2-2, with 10 positions matching TRBD2. The V segment lost 4 bases and the J segment 5 bases; nucleotides outside the gene matches: 10. Looked up from germline, CDR1 is GTSNPN and CDR2 is SVGIG (reference sequence). This CDR3 comprises 16 residues. The CDR3 reads CAWKSSGGPGTGELFF. The CDR3 DNA reads as TGTGCCTGGAAGAGTAGCGGGGGGCCGGGGACCGGGGAGCTGTTTTTT.

The chain has TRBV6-6 and TRBJ2-5; possible D gene TRBD2, 5 bases. This CDR3 is 15 amino acids long. From germline, CDR1 is MNHNY and CDR2 SVGAGI (reference sequence). The V end was cut by 2 bases, the J end by 2 bases, with 12 bases between. The CDR3, as DNA: TGTGCCAGCAGTTACGTGCGGGTGGGTCAAGAGACCCAGTACTTC. Its protein is CASSYVRVGQETQYF.

This chain uses TRBV9 with TRBJ2-3; D might be TRBD1 (6 bases). The germline V gene encodes CDR1 SGDLS and CDR2 YYNGEE. This CDR3 is built from 17 residues. Trimming took off 3 bases at V and 1 base at J, with 18 bases between the two ends. In DNA form, the CDR3 reads TGTGCCAGCAGCGCCCGGGACACCGGAGTACGCACAGATACGCAGTATTTT. It encodes CASSARDTGVRTDTQYF.

This chain uses TRBV18 with TRBJ1-1; D is undetermined. V dropped 1 base and J dropped 3 bases, with 9 bases sitting between them. The CDR3 is made up of 14 amino acids. Germline V gene data show CDR1 as KGHSH and CDR2 as LQKENI. CDR3 bases: TGTGCCAGCTCACCACAGTTGTCAGACACTGAAGCTTTCTTT. Translated: CASSPQLSDTEAFF.

This clone was seen repeatedly, ten times or more. This rearrangement joins TRBV11-3 to TRBJ1-1, with TRBD1 as a possible D gene (5 bases). The CDR3 extends over 14 amino acids. The V end lost 6 bases, the J end lost 2 bases, and 13 bases lay between the germline ends. Germline V gene lookup returns CDR1 SGHNT and CDR2 YENEEA. Here the CDR3 reads CASRALGGNTEAFF. The CDR3 DNA follows: TGTGCCAGCAGAGCCCTGGGGGGTAACACTGAAGCTTTCTTT.

This chain uses TRBV10-3 with TRBJ2-5, with 16 bases matching TRBD2. CDR3 length equals 16 residues. J gave up 5 bases and V 10 bases, and 10 bases lay outside the gene matches. Germline-derived CDR1 and CDR2 are ENHRY and SYGVKD. The CDR3 region has the DNA TGTGCCACCACGACCGGGACTAGCGGGAGGGCGGAGACCCAGTACTTC. It codes for CATTTGTSGRAETQYF.

The genes are TRBV4-1 and TRBJ1-2; tentatively, D is TRBD1 (5 bases). The CDR3 contains 13 residues. The V gene lost 4 bases and the J gene lost 8 bases, with 14 bases spanning the gap. CDR1 MGHRA and CDR2 YSYEKL come from the germline V gene. The CDR3 sequence is CASSPLGLRGYTF. For the CDR3, the DNA is TGCGCCAGCAGCCCGCTGGGGCTCCGAGGCTACACCTTC.